This TCR beta chain appears in the sequencing data of a study of post-analysis software for immune sequencing data. General study results and limits: Controls showed lower frequencies than patients for roughly five TRBV segments, and TRBV5-6, TRBV5-1 and TRBV20-1 were among these.

Germline CDR1 DFQATT, CDR2 SNEGSKA (reference sequence). The CDR3 sequence is 15 residues long. V dropped 1 base and J dropped 2 bases, with 12 bases sitting between them. Concerning this clonotype itself: What it binds is not known.

The TCR beta cDNA libraries contained unique molecular identifiers. Via MiXCR, TCRdb re-called the PCR reads, giving one row per CDR3 protein. The table lists fewer than 900,000 distinct CDR3 sequences, roughly 46% of them singletons. The sequencing sample was made of blood. The chain has TRBV20-1 and TRBJ2-1; the D is unclear. This TCR was sampled from a girl aged 5-17 years with multiple sclerosis. Here the CDR3 reads CSARAPPVAYNEQFF. The CDR3 bases are TGCAGTGCTAGAGCCCCCCCTGTCGCCTACAATGAGCAGTTCTTC.